A single T cell receptor beta chain is shown here with its context. The sample comes from a study of T cells in Graves' hyperthyroidism and ophthalmopathy. Investigators excluded patients with uncontrolled infection, other autoimmune disease, pregnancy or lactation. 10 ml of fresh peripheral blood supplied the PBMCs. The V gene's germline CDR1 is SGDLS and CDR2 YYNGEE. Trimming took 4 bases from V and 2 from J, leaving 14 bases between them. This CDR3 is 15 amino acids long. RNA transcripts provided the source from which TCR beta CDR3 regions were amplified. The TCR CDR3 first-round RT-PCR relied on the HTBI primer set. MiXCR, applied by TCRdb to the multiplex PCR reads, yields one record per CDR3 protein. Among some 350,000 distinct CDR3 sequences listed, 20% to 25% were seen once.

The receptor was derived from a man aged 50 or older with Graves' hyperthyroidism. The genes are TRBV9 and TRBJ2-3; perhaps TRBD2 as D (6 bases). Sequenced sample: blood. CDR3 bases: TGTGCCAGCAGCCGTAGCGGAACCTTCACAGATACGCAGTATTTT. Amino acid sequence: CASSRSGTFTDTQYF.